This TCR beta chain came from a study of control samples from healthy donors and cancer patients. Germline V gene lookup returns CDR1 SEHNR and CDR2 FQNEAQ (reference sequence). With 4 bases clipped from V and 7 bases from J, the junction kept 7 bases outside the gene matches. This CDR3 region has 14 residues. The protocol was immunoSEQ multiplex PCR, while the TCRdb copy is restricted to in-frame clones and leaves out a portion. Of roughly 79,000 clones in the sample, approximately 80% were seen once. The chain couples TRBV7-9 to TRBJ2-1, with 7 bases identical to TRBD2. The receptor's source is a man in his fifties in good health. The sample was blood. The CDR3 coding sequence is TGTGCCAGCAGCTGGGGGGGAGATCTAAATGAGCAGTTCTTC. This gives the protein CASSWGGDLNEQFF.